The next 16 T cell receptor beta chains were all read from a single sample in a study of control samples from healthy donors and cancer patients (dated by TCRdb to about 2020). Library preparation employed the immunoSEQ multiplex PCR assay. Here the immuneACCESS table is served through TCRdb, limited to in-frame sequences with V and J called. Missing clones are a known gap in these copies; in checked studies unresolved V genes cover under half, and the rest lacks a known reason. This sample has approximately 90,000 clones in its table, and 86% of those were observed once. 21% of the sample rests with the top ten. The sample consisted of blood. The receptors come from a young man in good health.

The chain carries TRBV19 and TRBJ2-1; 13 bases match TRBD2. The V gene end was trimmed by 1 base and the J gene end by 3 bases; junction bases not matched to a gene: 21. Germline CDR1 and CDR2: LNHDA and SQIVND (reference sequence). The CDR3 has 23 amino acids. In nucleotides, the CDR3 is TGTGCCAGTAGTATAGGCCCAAACCCATCCCACGGGACTAGCGGGGCCATCTACAATGAGCAGTTCTTC. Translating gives CASSIGPNPSHGTSGAIYNEQFF.

The CDR3: CASSSLGQGGQETQYF. Written as DNA, the CDR3 is TGTGCCAGTAGTTCTCTAGGACAGGGTGGGCAAGAGACCCAGTACTTC. The rearrangement joins TRBV19 to TRBJ2-5; 8 nucleotides agree with TRBD1. The CDR3 is 16 amino acids. In germline, CDR1 is LNHDA, CDR2 SQIVND (reference sequence). V gave up 5 bases and J gave up 2 bases; unmatched junction bases: 10.

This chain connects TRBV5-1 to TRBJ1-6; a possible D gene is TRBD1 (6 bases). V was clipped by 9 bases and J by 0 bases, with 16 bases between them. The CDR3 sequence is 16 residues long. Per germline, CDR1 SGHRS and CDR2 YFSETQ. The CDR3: CATKEGEGSYNSPLHF. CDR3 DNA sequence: TGCGCCACCAAAGAGGGGGAAGGCTCCTATAATTCACCCCTCCACTTT.

The CDR3 DNA sequence: TGTGCCTGGACCCACGGGACAGGGGACTACGAGCAGTACTTC. Translating it yields CAWTHGTGDYEQYF. This sequence joins TRBV30 and TRBJ2-7, with 10 positions matching TRBD1. CDR1 is GTSNPN and CDR2 is SVGIG in the germline V gene (reference sequence). Trimming took 4 bases from V and 3 from J; bases not matched to a gene: 6. The CDR3 is 14 amino acids. The variable domain in full, completed from reference TRBV30 and TRBJ2-7, reads SQTIHQWPATLVQPVGSPLSLECTVEGTSNPNLYWYRQAAGRGLQLLFYSVGIGQISSEVPQNLSASRPQDRQFILSSKKLLLSDSGFYLCAWTHGTGDYEQYFGPGTRLTVT.

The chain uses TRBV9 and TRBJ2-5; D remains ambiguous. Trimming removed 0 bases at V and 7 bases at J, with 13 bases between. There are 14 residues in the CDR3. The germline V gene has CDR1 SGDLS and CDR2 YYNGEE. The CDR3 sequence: CASSVAGTLGTQYF. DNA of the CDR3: TGTGCCAGCAGCGTAGCGGGCACGCTCGGGACCCAGTACTTC.

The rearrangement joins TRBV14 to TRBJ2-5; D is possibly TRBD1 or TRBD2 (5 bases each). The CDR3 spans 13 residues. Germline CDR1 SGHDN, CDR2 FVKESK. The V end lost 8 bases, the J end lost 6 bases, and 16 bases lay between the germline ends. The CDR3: CASSLGGTKTQYF. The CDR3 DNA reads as TGTGCCAGCTCCCTTGGGGGAACGAAGACCCAGTACTTC.

CDR3 sequence (DNA): TGTGCCAGCAGTTACCAGATAAACACCGGGGAGCTGTTTTTT. It translates to CASSYQINTGELFF. This chain links TRBV6-5 with TRBJ2-2, with D unclear. The CDR3 length is 14 residues. CDR1 is MNHEY and CDR2 is SVGAGI in the germline V gene. Trimming left V 2 bases short and J 2 bases short, with 6 bases between.

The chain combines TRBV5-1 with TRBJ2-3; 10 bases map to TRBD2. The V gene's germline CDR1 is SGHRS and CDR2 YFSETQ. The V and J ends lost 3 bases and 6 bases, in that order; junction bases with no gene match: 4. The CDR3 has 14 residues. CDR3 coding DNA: TGCGCCAGCAGCTCCGGGACTAGCGAGGATACGCAGTATTTT. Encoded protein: CASSSGTSEDTQYF.

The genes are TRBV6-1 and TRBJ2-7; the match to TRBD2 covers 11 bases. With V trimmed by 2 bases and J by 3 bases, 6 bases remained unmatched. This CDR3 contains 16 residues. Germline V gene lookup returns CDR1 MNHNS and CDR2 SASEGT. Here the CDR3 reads CASSEYSGGAHYEQYF. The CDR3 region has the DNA TGTGCCAGCAGTGAATATAGCGGGGGGGCCCACTACGAGCAGTACTTC.

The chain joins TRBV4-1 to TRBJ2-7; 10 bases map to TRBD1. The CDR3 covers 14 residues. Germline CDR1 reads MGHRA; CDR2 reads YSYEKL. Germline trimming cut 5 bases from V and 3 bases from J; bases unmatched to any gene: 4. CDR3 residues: CASSFRTGGYEQYF. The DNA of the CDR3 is TGCGCCAGCAGCTTTCGGACAGGGGGCTACGAGCAGTACTTC.

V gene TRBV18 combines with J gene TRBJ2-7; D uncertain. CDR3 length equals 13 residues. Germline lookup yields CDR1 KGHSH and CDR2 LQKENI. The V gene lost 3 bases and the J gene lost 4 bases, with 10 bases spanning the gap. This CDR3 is CASSPSRNYEQYV. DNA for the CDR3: TGTGCCAGCTCACCCTCTCGGAATTACGAGCAGTACGTC.

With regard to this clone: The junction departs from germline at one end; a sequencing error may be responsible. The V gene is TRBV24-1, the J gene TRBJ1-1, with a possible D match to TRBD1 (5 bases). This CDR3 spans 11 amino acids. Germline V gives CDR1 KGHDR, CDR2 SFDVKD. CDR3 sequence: CATSDLRRDDF. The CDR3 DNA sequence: TGTGCCACCAGTGATCTGAGAAGGGACGACTTT.

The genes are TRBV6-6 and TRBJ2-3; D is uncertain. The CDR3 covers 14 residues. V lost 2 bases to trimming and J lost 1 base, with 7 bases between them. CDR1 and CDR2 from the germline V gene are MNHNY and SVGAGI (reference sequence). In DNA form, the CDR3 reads TGTGCCAGCAGTTACGGGCAGGGCACAGATACGCAGTATTTT. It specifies CASSYGQGTDTQYF.

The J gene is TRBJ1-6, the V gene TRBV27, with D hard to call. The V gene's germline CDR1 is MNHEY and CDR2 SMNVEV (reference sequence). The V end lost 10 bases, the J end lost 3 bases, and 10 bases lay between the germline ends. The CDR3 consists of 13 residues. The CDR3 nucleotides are TGTGCCACCTCTTGGCTCTATAATTCACCCCTCCACTTT. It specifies CATSWLYNSPLHF.

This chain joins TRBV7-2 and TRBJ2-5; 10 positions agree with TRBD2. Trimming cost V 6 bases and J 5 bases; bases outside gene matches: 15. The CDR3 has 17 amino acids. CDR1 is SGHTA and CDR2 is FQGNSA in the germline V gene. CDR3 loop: CASRPPGLATSMETQYF. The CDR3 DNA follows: TGTGCCAGCAGGCCGCCGGGACTAGCGACCAGTATGGAGACCCAGTACTTC.

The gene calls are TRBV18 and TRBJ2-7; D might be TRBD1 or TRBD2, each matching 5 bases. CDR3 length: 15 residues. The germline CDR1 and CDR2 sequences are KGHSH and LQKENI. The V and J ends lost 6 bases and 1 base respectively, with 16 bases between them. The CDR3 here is CASSFTGTQSYEQYF. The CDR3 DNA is TGTGCCAGCTCGTTCACCGGGACCCAGTCCTACGAGCAGTACTTC.